Here is one T cell receptor beta chain with its context. These data come from a study of control samples from healthy donors and cancer patients. The junction had 5 bases not matched to a gene; V was cut back by 2 bases and J by 7 bases. Germline values: CDR1 SGHRS, CDR2 YFSETQ. This CDR3 region has 14 residues. Profiled with immunoSEQ multiplex PCR; TCRdb holds only in-frame clones, not every one. This table holds around 100,000 clones, roughly 92% found once. The chain couples TRBV5-1 to TRBJ2-2, with TRBD2 identical over 7 bases. The sample consisted of blood. This clonotype was obtained from a human donor in good health. The donor label of this sample is uncertain. CDR3 DNA: TGCGCCAGCAGCTTCTCTGGGGAGGGCGGGGAGCTGTTTTTT. It is translated as CASSFSGEGGELFF.